This T cell receptor (beta chain) came from a study of blood T cell repertoires in COVID-19. Turning to the study itself: The United States, Italy and Spain supplied acute and convalescent COVID-19 samples.

Original analysis: Amplifying reference gene primers gave estimates of nucleated cell counts. Measured with immunoSEQ multiplex PCR; TCRdb has only the in-frame clones, and not every one. That table is the source of V, J and clone size, and D and trimming were worked out from the DNA. The table records some 460,000 clones, about 90% of them present only once. The CDR3 runs 16 residues. Germline V lookup: CDR1 SGHDN, CDR2 FVKESK. With 0 bases removed from V and 4 bases from J, the gap between germline ends came to 13 bases. Enrollees, about 18 to 90 years old, lived in 24 US areas. Sequences were obtained from PBMCs or T cells enriched from blood (not recorded which). V usage is TRBV14 and J usage is TRBJ2-1, with D maybe TRBD2 (5 bases). The TCR was taken from a woman aged 18-35 years with acute COVID-19. CDR3 nucleotides: TGTGCCAGCAGCCAAGATATTGGACTGAATTACAATGAGCAGTTCTTC. Protein product: CASSQDIGLNYNEQFF.